The T cell receptor beta chain described here comes from a study of blood T cell repertoires in COVID-19. This CDR3 region has 12 residues. Trimming shortened V by 4 bases and J by 4 bases, and 7 bases separated the two germline ends. Using immunoSEQ multiplex PCR, the repertoire was profiled, and TCRdb retains in-frame clones only, with some absent. The table records hundreds of thousands of clones, roughly 85% of them present only once. Material for sequencing was PBMCs or T cells enriched from blood (not recorded which). The source of this sequence is a man between 40 and 49 years old who had been exposed to COVID-19. V and J are TRBV12-3 or TRBV12-4 and TRBJ1-2; unclear D gene. CDR3 DNA: TGTGCCAGCAGTTCGCCGAGCTATGGCTACACCTTC. Translation: CASSSPSYGYTF.